Listed below are T cell receptor beta chains from one sample, sequenced in a study of blood T cell repertoires in COVID-19. Measured with immunoSEQ multiplex PCR; TCRdb has only the in-frame clones, and not every one. The table has about 240,000 clones, 75% to 85% seen once. Sequenced: peripheral blood. These receptors were collected from a woman aged 60 to 75 with active or convalescent COVID-19. Both conserved end residues are part of each CDR3. Fields, in order: CDR3 length, V gene, D gene, clone size, J gene, CDR3 DNA, CDR3 protein. D genes are given only for firm matches. Expanded clones are given a class, and other clones once, few, many or no size at all.

len: 14; v_gene: TRBV6-5; d_gene: .; abundance: .; j_gene: TRBJ2-5; CDR3nt: TGTGCCAGCAGTTACTCCCGGACATCTGAGACCCAGTACTTC; CDR3aa: CASSYSRTSETQYF
len: 17; v_gene: TRBV7-2; d_gene: TRBD1; abundance: many; j_gene: TRBJ2-6; CDR3nt: TGTGCCAGCAGCGGACAGGGGAGGAGCTCTGGGGCCAACGTCCTGACTTTC; CDR3aa: CASSGQGRSSGANVLTF
len: 14; v_gene: TRBV11-2; d_gene: TRBD1; abundance: .; j_gene: TRBJ1-1; CDR3nt: TGTGCCAGCAGCTTGGGACAGGAAGGCGCTGAAGCTTTCTTT; CDR3aa: CASSLGQEGAEAFF
len: 15; v_gene: TRBV27; d_gene: .; abundance: .; j_gene: TRBJ1-5; CDR3nt: TGTGCCAGCAGTTCCCGACAGAGGCCAAATCAGCCCCAGCATTTT; CDR3aa: CASSSRQRPNQPQHF
len: 13; v_gene: TRBV6-2/TRBV6-3; d_gene: .; abundance: .; j_gene: TRBJ1-1; CDR3nt: TGTGCCAGCAGTTACATCAGGACAGTTGAAGCTTTCTTT; CDR3aa: CASSYIRTVEAFF
len: 15; v_gene: TRBV9; d_gene: TRBD1; abundance: few; j_gene: TRBJ2-7; CDR3nt: TGTGCCAGCAGCGAGGGGACAGGGGGGGTCAACGAGCAGTACTTC; CDR3aa: CASSEGTGGVNEQYF
len: 11; v_gene: TRBV29-1; d_gene: .; abundance: .; j_gene: TRBJ1-1; CDR3nt: TGCAGCGCCGTCCTACCGGGGGAAGCTTTCTTT; CDR3aa: CSAVLPGEAFF
len: 13; v_gene: TRBV6-5; d_gene: TRBD1; abundance: .; j_gene: TRBJ1-5; CDR3nt: TGTGCCAGCAGAGGGACAGGGGGCTGGTCCCAGCATTTT; CDR3aa: CASRGTGGWSQHF
len: 16; v_gene: TRBV7-9; d_gene: TRBD1; abundance: .; j_gene: TRBJ1-6; CDR3nt: TGTGCCAGCAGCTCCCTTCGACAGGGACCAAATTCACCCCTCCACTTT; CDR3aa: CASSSLRQGPNSPLHF
len: 15; v_gene: TRBV3-1/TRBV3-2; d_gene: .; abundance: .; j_gene: TRBJ1-6; CDR3nt: TGTGCCAGCAGCCAAGTTTTGGGCAGCCATTCACCCCTCCACTTT; CDR3aa: CASSQVLGSHSPLHF
len: 15; v_gene: TRBV2; d_gene: .; abundance: .; j_gene: TRBJ1-3; CDR3nt: TGTGCCAGCAGCCCCGGACTGATCTCTGGAAACACCATATATTTT; CDR3aa: CASSPGLISGNTIYF
len: 12; v_gene: TRBV6-4; d_gene: .; abundance: once; j_gene: TRBJ1-1; CDR3nt: TGTGCCAGCTACAGCTTGAACACTGAAGCTTTCTTT; CDR3aa: CASYSLNTEAFF
len: 15; v_gene: TRBV3-1/TRBV3-2; d_gene: TRBD2; abundance: few; j_gene: TRBJ2-1; CDR3nt: TGTGCCAGCAGCCAAGCTAGCGGGGGTGTCAATGAGCAGTTCTTC; CDR3aa: CASSQASGGVNEQFF
len: 15; v_gene: TRBV10-1; d_gene: TRBD2; abundance: few; j_gene: TRBJ2-7; CDR3nt: TGCGCCAGCAGTCGCGGACTAGCGGGGCCCTACGAGCAGTACTTC; CDR3aa: CASSRGLAGPYEQYF
len: 14; v_gene: TRBV6-5; d_gene: TRBD2; abundance: once; j_gene: TRBJ2-1; CDR3nt: TGTGCCAGCTGCCTGGAGCGGGGACGCCATGAGCAGTTCTTC; CDR3aa: CASCLERGRHEQFF
len: 14; v_gene: TRBV6-6; d_gene: .; abundance: once; j_gene: TRBJ2-7; CDR3nt: TGTGCCAGCAGTCAGGACACGAGCTCCTACGAGCAGTACTTC; CDR3aa: CASSQDTSSYEQYF
len: 14; v_gene: TRBV5-1; d_gene: TRBD1; abundance: few; j_gene: TRBJ2-7; CDR3nt: TGCGCCAGCAGCTCCGGGACAGCTCCCTACGAGCAGTACTTC; CDR3aa: CASSSGTAPYEQYF
len: 13; v_gene: TRBV27; d_gene: TRBD1; abundance: .; j_gene: TRBJ1-3; CDR3nt: TGTGCCAGCAGTCGACAGGGGGAGGACACCATATATTTT; CDR3aa: CASSRQGEDTIYF
len: 14; v_gene: TRBV19; d_gene: .; abundance: .; j_gene: TRBJ1-5; CDR3nt: TGTGCCAGTAGTATCTGGCAGGGCGACCAGCCCCAGCATTTT; CDR3aa: CASSIWQGDQPQHF
len: 12; v_gene: TRBV6-5; d_gene: .; abundance: few; j_gene: TRBJ1-2; CDR3nt: TGTGCCAGCACCATAAAGGGGGAAGGCTACACCTTC; CDR3aa: CASTIKGEGYTF
len: 14; v_gene: TRBV18; d_gene: .; abundance: .; j_gene: TRBJ1-1; CDR3nt: TGTGCCAGCTCACCATTAGCATCGAACACTGAAGCTTTCTTT; CDR3aa: CASSPLASNTEAFF
len: 12; v_gene: TRBV12-5; d_gene: .; abundance: few; j_gene: TRBJ2-7; CDR3nt: TGTGCTAGTGGTTTGCTGGCAAAAGAGCAGTACTTC; CDR3aa: CASGLLAKEQYF
len: 13; v_gene: TRBV9; d_gene: TRBD2; abundance: .; j_gene: TRBJ2-5; CDR3nt: TGTGCCAGCAACCCTAGCGGTCAAGAGACCCAGTACTTC; CDR3aa: CASNPSGQETQYF
len: 13; v_gene: TRBV7-9; d_gene: .; abundance: .; j_gene: TRBJ2-7; CDR3nt: TGTGCCAGCAGCGACGGACAGAGCTACGAGCAGTACTTC; CDR3aa: CASSDGQSYEQYF
len: 15; v_gene: TRBV10-3; d_gene: TRBD1; abundance: .; j_gene: TRBJ1-1; CDR3nt: TGTGCCATCAGTGAGTTGGGCAGGGGGAGGACTGAAGCTTTCTTT; CDR3aa: CAISELGRGRTEAFF
len: 14; v_gene: TRBV27; d_gene: .; abundance: .; j_gene: TRBJ1-1; CDR3nt: TGTGCCAGCAGTTGCCGGCGGGGGGGGGCTGAAGCTTTCTTT; CDR3aa: CASSCRRGGAEAFF
len: 14; v_gene: TRBV29-1; d_gene: TRBD1; abundance: once; j_gene: TRBJ2-1; CDR3nt: TGCAGCGTTAGAAGACAGGGTTTTTACAATGAGCAGTTCTTC; CDR3aa: CSVRRQGFYNEQFF
len: 14; v_gene: TRBV10-2; d_gene: TRBD1; abundance: .; j_gene: TRBJ1-1; CDR3nt: TGCGCCAGCAGTGAAGGGGACAGAGACACTGAAGCTTTCTTT; CDR3aa: CASSEGDRDTEAFF
len: 17; v_gene: TRBV6-1; d_gene: TRBD1; abundance: .; j_gene: TRBJ1-1; CDR3nt: TGTGCCAGCAGTGAAGCGCTGATTACAGGGGTGGGGACTGAAGCTTTCTTT; CDR3aa: CASSEALITGVGTEAFF
len: 15; v_gene: TRBV3-1/TRBV3-2; d_gene: TRBD2; abundance: .; j_gene: TRBJ2-3; CDR3nt: TGTGCCAGCAGTCCTTTTCGGGGGGGGGCAGATACGCAGTATTTT; CDR3aa: CASSPFRGGADTQYF
len: 11; v_gene: TRBV19; d_gene: .; abundance: once; j_gene: TRBJ1-3; CDR3nt: TGTGCCAGTAGCCTCGGAAACACCATATATTTT; CDR3aa: CASSLGNTIYF
len: 14; v_gene: TRBV5-5; d_gene: .; abundance: .; j_gene: TRBJ2-5; CDR3nt: TGTGCCAGCAGCTTTGCAGGGTCGGGAGAGACCCAGTACTTC; CDR3aa: CASSFAGSGETQYF
len: 16; v_gene: TRBV4-1; d_gene: .; abundance: .; j_gene: TRBJ2-7; CDR3nt: TGCGCCAGCAGCCAAGCTCCCGGGCAGGGGAGGGACGAGCAGTACTTC; CDR3aa: CASSQAPGQGRDEQYF
len: 15; v_gene: TRBV18; d_gene: TRBD1; abundance: .; j_gene: TRBJ2-7; CDR3nt: TGTGCCAGCTCACCCGGACTGACAGGGCGCTACGAGCAGTACTTC; CDR3aa: CASSPGLTGRYEQYF
len: 13; v_gene: TRBV9; d_gene: .; abundance: .; j_gene: TRBJ1-1; CDR3nt: TGTGCCAGCAGCGGCAGGGAGAACACTGAAGCTTTCTTT; CDR3aa: CASSGRENTEAFF